This paragraph reports one T cell receptor (beta chain). Its cognate antigen is unknown. Donors were Caucasian adults residing in Nashville, Tennessee, USA. These data are taken from a study of shared clonotypes between healthy human individuals. At the deep level, the assay was run. Original processing methods: There were no quality scores in the junction-only immunoSEQ sequences, so filtering differed. Method: immunoSEQ multiplex PCR; TCRdb's copy keeps in-frame clones and lacks some. Clonal size and the V and J genes are those of that table, whereas D and trimming came from the DNA. The sample has 2 million to 2.5 million clones; about 92% are singletons. Germline V lookup: CDR1 SGHRS, CDR2 YFSETQ. The CDR3 has 19 residues. The V gene end was trimmed by 4 bases and the J gene end by 0 bases; junction bases not matched to a gene: 16. Study-level findings and limits: Sampling included only blood; tissue repertoires likely differ.

The chain couples TRBV5-1 to TRBJ2-1; 7 bases are shared with TRBD2. This TCR came from a man younger than 35 in good health. Some clones in this sample may be carry-over from other donors' samples. The sample taken for sequencing was naive CD4+ T cells from PBMCs. Subset specified: CD45RA+ positively selected. This CDR3 is CASSPLVPNGGSSYNEQFF. CDR3 bases: TGCGCCAGCAGCCCCCTCGTCCCCAATGGCGGGAGCTCCTACAATGAGCAGTTCTTC.